This T cell receptor (beta chain) was recorded in a study of CD8 T cells in Susac syndrome. Reverse transcription used roughly 0.5 to 1 ug RNA and random hexamers. TCR beta CDR3 was amplified by immunoSEQ multiplex PCR. This amplification extended across 54 Vbeta and 13 Jbeta segments. TCRdb re-called the immunoSEQ multiplex PCR reads with MiXCR, one entry per CDR3 protein. The sample includes approximately 150,000 distinct CDR3 sequences, roughly 94% of them seen just once. In germline, CDR1 is ENHRY, CDR2 SYGVKD. The CDR3 consists of 13 residues. With V trimmed by 10 bases and J by 5 bases, 7 bases remained unmatched.

This TCR was sampled from a human donor in good health. The sequenced material came from CD4+ T cells from PBMCs. The chain has TRBV10-3 and TRBJ2-1, with 8 bases fitting TRBD1. The CDR3 sequence is CATDRGSNNEQFF. The CDR3, as DNA: TGTGCCACCGACAGGGGAAGCAACAATGAGCAGTTCTTC.